This T cell receptor (beta chain) was recorded in a study of glioma-infiltrating T cells after dendritic cell vaccination. Primers: 60 V beta forward and 13 J beta reverse. The protocol was immunoSEQ multiplex PCR, while the TCRdb copy is restricted to in-frame clones and leaves out a portion. In the table there are 40,000 or so clones, just under 85% of which are singletons. Per germline, CDR1 SQVTM and CDR2 ANQGSEA. The V end was cut by 7 bases, the J end by 6 bases, with 20 bases between. The length of the CDR3 is 14 residues. The TCR was taken from a human donor with glioblastoma. Sequenced here: blood, sampled before dendritic cell vaccination. The chain has TRBV29-1 and TRBJ2-3; D is possibly TRBD1 (5 bases). CDR3 bases: TGCAGCGCCACCCGGGCCTTAAAGGGGGATACGCAGTATTTT. Its translation: CSATRALKGDTQYF.